This TCR beta chain is from a study of blood T cell repertoires in COVID-19. Profiling relied on immunoSEQ multiplex PCR, and the TCRdb table lists in-frame clones only, not all of them. The sample shows 200,000 to 300,000 clones, about 89% of them seen only once. Trimming shortened V by 5 bases and J by 11 bases, and 18 bases separated the two germline ends. Germline V lookup: CDR1 MNHEY, CDR2 SMNVEV (reference sequence). The CDR3 consists of 13 residues. The chain uses TRBV27 and TRBJ1-2; tentative D call: TRBD1 (5 bases). The source material was peripheral blood. The clonotype comes from a woman between 35 and 50 years old who had recovered from COVID-19. The CDR3 DNA reads as TGTGCCAGCAGTCCCCCGGGGGTGGGAGGGTACACCTTC. This gives the protein CASSPPGVGGYTF.